What follows are 17 T cell receptor beta chains derived from one specimen sequenced in a study of cytomegalovirus exposure and HLA in healthy donors. Researchers ran the PCR with 60 Vbeta and 13 Jbeta primers. Sequencing used immunoSEQ multiplex PCR; TCRdb keeps in-frame clones, though not all of them. This sample yields fewer than 250,000 clones, of which 75% to 80% are seen a single time; around 1.8% belongs to the top ten. Material: PBMCs. The receptors were sampled from a man aged 18 to 29 in good health and CMV-seronegative.

A single count supports this clone. The chain employs TRBV6-4 and TRBJ1-1, with D uncertain. The length of the CDR3 is 13 residues. V lost 0 bases to trimming and J lost 7 bases, with 9 bases between them. The germline V gene encodes CDR1 MRHNA and CDR2 SNTAGT. This chain's CDR3 is CASSDSWAGEAFF. Here the CDR3 DNA reads TGTGCCAGCAGTGACTCCTGGGCGGGTGAAGCTTTCTTT.

This clone was seen only once. This sequence joins TRBV7-2 and TRBJ2-2; 8 nucleotides align to TRBD2. CDR3 length: 17 amino acids. Losses at the gene ends were 5 bases for V and 5 bases for J; bases not matched to a gene: 13. The germline gives CDR1 SGHTA, CDR2 FQGNSA. Written as DNA, the CDR3 is TGTGCCAGCAGCCAGCAAGTATTAGCGGGAATGACCGGGGAGCTGTTTTTT. This gives the protein CASSQQVLAGMTGELFF.

In its sample, this clone was seen once. The rearrangement uses TRBV5-1 and TRBJ2-1, with 11 nucleotides matching TRBD2. This CDR3 has 14 residues. The V segment lost 2 bases and the J segment 9 bases; nucleotides outside the gene matches: 4. Germline CDR1 reads SGHRS; CDR2 reads YFSETQ. Here the CDR3 DNA reads TGCGCCAGCAGCTTAGGGACTAGCGGTTTTGAGCAGTTCTTC. It encodes CASSLGTSGFEQFF.

The chain recombines TRBV30 with TRBJ2-7; 8 bases are shared with TRBD1. V shed 5 bases, J shed 2 bases, and the junction held 5 bases outside the gene matches. The CDR3 loop spans 13 amino acids. Germline CDR1 and CDR2: GTSNPN and SVGIG (reference sequence). CDR3 sequence: CAWGTGNTYEQYF. The DNA for the CDR3 is TGTGCCTGGGGGACAGGCAATACCTACGAGCAGTACTTC.

The chain recombines TRBV6-5 with TRBJ1-2; perhaps TRBD1 as D (6 bases). V lost 2 bases, J lost 3 bases, and 13 bases lay in between. CDR3 size: 15 residues. Germline CDR1 and CDR2: MNHEY and SVGAGI. Here the CDR3 DNA reads TGTGCCAGCAGTTACGCAATACAGGGCCACTATGGCTACACCTTC. Translated, it gives CASSYAIQGHYGYTF.

The chain carries TRBV6-4 and TRBJ2-1, with 9 bases lining up with TRBD2. The junction had 10 bases not matched to a gene; V was cut back by 2 bases and J by 2 bases. Germline values: CDR1 MRHNA, CDR2 SNTAGT. The CDR3 spans 18 residues. For the CDR3, the DNA is TGTGCCAGCAGTGACAAGGGGCTAGCGGGGCTACCCTACAATGAGCAGTTCTTC. Protein: CASSDKGLAGLPYNEQFF.

The V and J genes are TRBV4-3 and TRBJ1-4, with 7 positions matching TRBD1. The V gene end was trimmed by 0 bases and the J gene end by 0 bases; junction bases not matched to a gene: 7. There are 18 residues in the CDR3. Germline CDR1 and CDR2: LGHNA and YSLEER. The DNA for the CDR3 is TGCGCCAGCAGCCAAGAAGGGACAGCAAAAGCAACTAATGAAAAACTGTTTTTT. Residues: CASSQEGTAKATNEKLFF.

This chain joins TRBV28 and TRBJ2-5; 8 bases agree with TRBD1. CDR3 length equals 16 residues. With 6 bases clipped from V and 4 bases from J, the junction kept 13 bases outside the gene matches. Looked up from germline, CDR1 is MDHEN and CDR2 is SYDVKM. The CDR3 DNA sequence: TGTGCCAGCAGCTTTCGGGGGACAGGCGAACGAGAGACCCAGTACTTC. Translating gives CASSFRGTGERETQYF.

The CDR3 coding sequence is TGCAGCGTCGACGGACAGGGGGAGACCCAGTACTTC. Its translation is CSVDGQGETQYF. The rearrangement links TRBV29-1 to TRBJ2-5; TRBD1 aligns across 9 bases. This CDR3 is built from 12 residues. Unmatched junction bases numbered 4, after V lost 6 bases and J lost 5 bases. Germline CDR1 reads SQVTM; CDR2 reads ANQGSEA.

V and J are TRBV7-2 and TRBJ2-7; possible D gene TRBD2, 6 bases. The CDR3 is made up of 14 amino acids. Germline loops: CDR1 SGHTA, CDR2 FQGNSA. The V end lost 0 bases, the J end lost 0 bases, and 6 bases lay between the germline ends. CDR3 DNA sequence: TGTGCCAGCAGCTTAGCGCGGGGCTCCTACGAGCAGTACTTC. Translating gives CASSLARGSYEQYF.

Written as DNA, the CDR3 is TGTGCCAGCAGTGAGTGGGACATATACTCCTACGAGCAGTACTTC. This sequence encodes CASSEWDIYSYEQYF. The V call is TRBV6-1, the J call TRBJ2-7; possible D gene TRBD1, 6 bases. The CDR3 loop spans 15 amino acids. Trimming took off 3 bases at V and 0 bases at J, with 12 bases between the two ends. Germline lookup yields CDR1 MNHNS and CDR2 SASEGT.

This clone has a handful of counts. The chain recombines TRBV7-3 with TRBJ1-2; D is unclear. The germline CDR1 and CDR2 sequences are SGHTA and FQGTGA. This CDR3 region has 13 residues. V was pared by 5 bases and J by 1 base, with 8 bases between. This CDR3 is CASSPTDNYGYTF. CDR3 DNA: TGTGCCAGCAGCCCTACAGATAACTATGGCTACACCTTC.

V and J are TRBV19 and TRBJ2-1; TRBD1 matches at 9 bases. The length of the CDR3 is 16 residues. The germline V gene encodes CDR1 LNHDA and CDR2 SQIVND (reference sequence). V gave up 3 bases and J gave up 0 bases; unmatched junction bases: 3. This CDR3 is CASSIRDRVSYNEQFF. CDR3 coding DNA: TGTGCCAGTAGTATTCGGGACAGGGTCTCCTACAATGAGCAGTTCTTC. Using reference TRBV19 and TRBJ2-1 for the parts outside the CDR3, the full variable domain is DGGITQSPKYLFRKEGQNVTLSCEQNLNHDAMYWYRQDPGQGLRLIYYSQIVNDFQKGDIAEGYSVSREKKESFPLTVTSAQKNPTAFYLCASSIRDRVSYNEQFFGPGTRLTVL.

This chain connects TRBV21-1 to TRBJ2-2; no DNA check was done on the table's D call, TRBD1. TRBV21-1 is designated a pseudogene. The CDR3 sequence is 15 residues long. The chain's CDR3 is CASSRDRANTGELFF. In nucleotides, the CDR3 is TGTGCCAGCAGCCGGGACAGGGCGAACACCGGGGAGCTGTTTTTT.

The chain combines TRBV6-5 with TRBJ2-5, with D possibly TRBD1 on 7 matching bases. Trimming stripped 8 bases from V and 4 bases from J, with 20 bases between. Germline-derived CDR1 and CDR2 are MNHEY and SVGAGI. The length of the CDR3 is 15 residues. CDR3 nucleotide sequence: TGTGCCAGCCGAGAAGGAGGGGGCCGGGCAGAGACCCAGTACTTC. Translating gives CASREGGGRAETQYF.

This clone was counted only a few times. The chain carries TRBV19 and TRBJ1-2; 9 bases are a match to TRBD1. This CDR3 is built from 15 residues. Germline V gives CDR1 LNHDA, CDR2 SQIVND (reference sequence). Trimming at V came to 5 bases and at J to 0 bases, leaving 4 bases not matched to a gene. CDR3: CASSGDRVANYGYTF. The CDR3 region has the DNA TGTGCCAGTAGTGGGGACAGGGTAGCTAACTATGGCTACACCTTC.

This clone has a single count. The chain employs TRBV10-1 and TRBJ2-1, with no clear D. V was cut by 8 bases and J by 2 bases, with 13 bases left in between. Germline CDR1 WNHNN, CDR2 SYGVQD (reference sequence). The CDR3 has 14 residues. The CDR3 nucleotides are TGCGCCAGCTTGTTTAATTTAGCCTACAATGAGCAGTTCTTC. This codes for CASLFNLAYNEQFF.